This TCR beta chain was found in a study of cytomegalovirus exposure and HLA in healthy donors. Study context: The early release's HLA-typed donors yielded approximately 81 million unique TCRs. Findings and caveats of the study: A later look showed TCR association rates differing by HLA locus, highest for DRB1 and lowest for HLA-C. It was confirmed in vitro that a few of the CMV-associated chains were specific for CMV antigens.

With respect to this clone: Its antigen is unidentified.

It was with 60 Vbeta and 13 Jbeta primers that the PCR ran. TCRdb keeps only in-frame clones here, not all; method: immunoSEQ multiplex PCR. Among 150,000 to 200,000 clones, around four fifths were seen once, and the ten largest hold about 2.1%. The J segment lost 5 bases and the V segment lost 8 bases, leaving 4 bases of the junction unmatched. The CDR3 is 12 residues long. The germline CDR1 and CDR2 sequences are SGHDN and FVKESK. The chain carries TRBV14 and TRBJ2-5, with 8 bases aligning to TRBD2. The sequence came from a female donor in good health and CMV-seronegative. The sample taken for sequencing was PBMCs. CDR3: CASGGTRETQYF. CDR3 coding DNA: TGTGCCAGCGGTGGGACTAGGGAGACCCAGTACTTC.